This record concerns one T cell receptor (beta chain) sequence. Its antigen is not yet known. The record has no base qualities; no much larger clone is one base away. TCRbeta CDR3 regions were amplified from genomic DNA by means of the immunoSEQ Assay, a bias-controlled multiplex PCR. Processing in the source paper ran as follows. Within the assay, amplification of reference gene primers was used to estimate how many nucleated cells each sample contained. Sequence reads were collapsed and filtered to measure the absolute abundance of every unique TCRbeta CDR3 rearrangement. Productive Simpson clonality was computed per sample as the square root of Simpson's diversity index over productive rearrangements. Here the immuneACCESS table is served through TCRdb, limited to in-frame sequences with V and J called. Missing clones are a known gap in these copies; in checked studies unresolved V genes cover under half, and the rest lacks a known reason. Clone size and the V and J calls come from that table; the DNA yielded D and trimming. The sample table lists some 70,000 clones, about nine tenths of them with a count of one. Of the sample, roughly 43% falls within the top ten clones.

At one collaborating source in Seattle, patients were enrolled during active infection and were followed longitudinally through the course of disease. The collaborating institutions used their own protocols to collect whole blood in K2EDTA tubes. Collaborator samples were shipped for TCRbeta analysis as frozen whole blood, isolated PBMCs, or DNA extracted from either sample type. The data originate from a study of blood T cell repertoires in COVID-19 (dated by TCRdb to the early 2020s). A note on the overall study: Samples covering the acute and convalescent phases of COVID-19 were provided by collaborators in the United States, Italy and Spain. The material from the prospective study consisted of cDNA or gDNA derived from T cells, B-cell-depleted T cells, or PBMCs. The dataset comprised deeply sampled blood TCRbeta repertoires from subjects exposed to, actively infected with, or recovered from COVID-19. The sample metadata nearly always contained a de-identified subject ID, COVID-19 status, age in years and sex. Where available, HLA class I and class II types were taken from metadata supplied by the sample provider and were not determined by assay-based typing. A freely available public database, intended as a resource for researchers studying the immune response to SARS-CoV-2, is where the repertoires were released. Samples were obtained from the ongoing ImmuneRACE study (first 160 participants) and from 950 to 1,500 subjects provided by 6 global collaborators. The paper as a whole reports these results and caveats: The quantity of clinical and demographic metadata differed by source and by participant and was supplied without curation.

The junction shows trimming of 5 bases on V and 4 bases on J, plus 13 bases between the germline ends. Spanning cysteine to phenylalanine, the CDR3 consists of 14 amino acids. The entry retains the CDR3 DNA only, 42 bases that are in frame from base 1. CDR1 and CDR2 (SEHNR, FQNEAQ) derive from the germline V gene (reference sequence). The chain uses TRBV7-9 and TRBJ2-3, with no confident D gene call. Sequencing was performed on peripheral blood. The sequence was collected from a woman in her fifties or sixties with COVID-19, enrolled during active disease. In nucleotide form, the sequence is TGTGCCAGCAGCGAGAGTCCTAGTGCAGATACGCAGTATTTT. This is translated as CASSESPSADTQYF.